Below are 31 T cell receptor beta chains sequenced from a single sample in a study of blood T cell repertoires in COVID-19. Using immunoSEQ multiplex PCR, the repertoire was profiled, and TCRdb retains in-frame clones only, with some absent. The table has 300,000 to 350,000 clones, 90% seen once. The sequencing sample was made of PBMCs or T cells enriched from blood (not recorded which). These receptors were collected from a young woman who had been exposed to COVID-19.

The chain joins TRBV5-4 to TRBJ2-7; a weak D match, TRBD2 (5 bases). Germline V gene lookup returns CDR1 SGHNT and CDR2 YYREEE (reference sequence). V shed 5 bases and J shed 6 bases, with 24 bases lying between them. CDR3 size: 16 residues. CDR3 DNA sequence: TGTGCCAGCAGTCATCGACGGACTCCCCCTTTGGGCGAGCAGTACTTC. Translated: CASSHRRTPPLGEQYF.

The V gene is TRBV11-3, the J gene TRBJ2-2; 9 nucleotides match TRBD1. After removal of 5 bases from V and 2 bases from J, the junction contained 6 bases not matched to a gene. The CDR3 is 16 amino acids. Germline V lookup: CDR1 SGHNT, CDR2 YENEEA. CDR3 sequence reads: CASSPGTGYNTGELFF. The DNA for the CDR3 is TGTGCCAGCAGCCCCGGGACAGGGTACAACACCGGGGAGCTGTTTTTT.

With respect to this clone: It is unclear where the CDR3 begins or ends on the DNA, so no DNA is shown, and the CDR3 is as TCRdb lists it. V and J are TRBV6-5 and TRBJ1-2. The CDR3 adds up to 14 amino acids, both ends counted. CDR1 is MNHEY and CDR2 is SVGAGI in the germline V gene. The CDR3 reads CASSSSGEGWGYTF.

The chain employs TRBV28 and TRBJ1-5; D possibly corresponds to TRBD1 (5 bases). Trimming removed 5 bases at V and 11 bases at J, with 25 bases between. The germline gives CDR1 MDHEN, CDR2 SYDVKM. The CDR3 has 16 residues. CDR3 DNA sequence: TGTGCCAGCAGTAAATACGGGACTAAGACCCCCTTGGCCCAGCATTTT. It is translated as CASSKYGTKTPLAQHF.

J is TRBJ1-4 and V is TRBV5-1; TRBD1 might be the D (5 bases). CDR3 length equals 16 residues. The ends were cut back, 6 bases at V and 0 bases at J, with 15 bases in the middle. Germline V gene data show CDR1 as SGHRS and CDR2 as YFSETQ. For the CDR3, the DNA is TGCGCCAGCACCTGGGGGGTGGAGACAACTAATGAAAAACTGTTTTTT. This encodes CASTWGVETTNEKLFF.

The chain recombines TRBV5-1 with TRBJ2-3; D is possibly TRBD1 (5 bases). V gave up 1 base and J gave up 0 bases, with 27 bases separating them. Germline CDR1 is SGHRS and CDR2 is YFSETQ. This CDR3 region has 21 residues. The CDR3 sequence: CASSLRPPIESGRSSTDTQYF. The CDR3 region has the DNA TGCGCCAGCAGCTTGCGACCCCCGATTGAGTCAGGGCGGTCTAGCACAGATACGCAGTATTTT.

The chain couples TRBV28 to TRBJ1-5; tentative D call: TRBD1 (5 bases). The CDR3 is 16 amino acids. The germline CDR1 and CDR2 sequences are MDHEN and SYDVKM. V was shortened by 5 bases and J by 5 bases, with 19 bases between the two germline ends. CDR3 in amino acids: CASSPSFQGRDQPQHF. In DNA, the CDR3 is TGTGCCAGCAGTCCCTCCTTCCAGGGTAGGGATCAGCCCCAGCATTTT.

The chain employs TRBV2 and TRBJ1-1; 9 positions match TRBD1. V was pared by 7 bases and J by 0 bases, with 6 bases of the junction left unmatched. Germline V gene data show CDR1 as SNHLY and CDR2 as FYNNEI. There are 15 residues in the CDR3. The CDR3 DNA reads TGTGCCAGCAAGGACAGGGGTTTTATGAACACTGAAGCTTTCTTT. This gives the protein CASKDRGFMNTEAFF. The variable domain in full, completed from reference TRBV2 and TRBJ1-1, reads EPEVTQTPSHQVTQMGQEVILRCVPISNHLYFYWYRQILGQKVEFLVSFYNNEISEKSEIFDDQFSVERPDGSNFTLKIRSTKLEDSAMYFCASKDRGFMNTEAFFGQGTRLTVV.

This chain uses TRBV5-1 with TRBJ2-6, with D possibly matching TRBD1 (5 bases). Trimming took 2 bases from V and 2 from J, leaving 11 bases between them. This CDR3 has 16 residues. Germline V gene sequence: CDR1 SGHRS, CDR2 YFSETQ. CDR3 nucleotides: TGCGCCAGCAGCTTCGAAGGGGTAACTGGGGCCAACGTCCTGACTTTC. As protein: CASSFEGVTGANVLTF.

J is TRBJ2-5 and V is TRBV5-6; TRBD2 is a possible D gene (6 bases). The germline CDR1 and CDR2 sequences are SGHDT and YYEEEE. V was trimmed by 0 bases and J by 3 bases, leaving 15 bases between them. The CDR3 covers 16 residues. CDR3 DNA sequence: TGTGCCAGCAGCTTGGGGGGAGGCAGTATAGAAGAGACCCAGTACTTC. Translating it yields CASSLGGGSIEETQYF.

The chain has TRBV27 and TRBJ2-7; the match to TRBD2 covers 8 bases. J lost 1 base, V lost 6 bases, and 8 bases had no gene match. Germline values: CDR1 MNHEY, CDR2 SMNVEV (reference sequence). This CDR3 is built from 15 residues. The CDR3 DNA reads as TGTGCCAGCAGCCCTTTAGCGGGGACGTCCTACGAGCAGTACTTC. As protein: CASSPLAGTSYEQYF.

V gene TRBV20-1 combines with J gene TRBJ1-2; 11 bases match TRBD1. The CDR3 extends over 11 amino acids. Germline V gene sequence: CDR1 DFQATT, CDR2 SNEGSKA (reference sequence). Here the CDR3 reads CEGTGGMSYTF. CDR3 bases: TGCGAGGGGACAGGGGGTATGAGCTACACCTTC.

This clone has only a few counts. The chain links TRBV11-3 to TRBJ2-1, with D possibly TRBD2 on 6 matching bases. Trimming removed 4 bases at V and 5 bases at J, with 12 bases between. CDR1 SGHNT and CDR2 YENEEA come from the germline V gene. The CDR3 consists of 14 residues. The chain's CDR3 is CASSYPGGNNEQFF. CDR3 bases: TGTGCCAGCAGCTACCCCGGGGGTAACAATGAGCAGTTCTTC.

The chain carries TRBV7-9 and TRBJ2-3, with TRBD2 identical over 8 bases. Per germline, CDR1 SEHNR and CDR2 FQNEAQ (reference sequence). This CDR3 has 14 residues. The V segment lost 6 bases and the J segment 2 bases; nucleotides outside the gene matches: 4. This chain's CDR3 is CASSYSGDTDTQYF. The CDR3 nucleotides are TGTGCCAGCAGTTATAGCGGGGACACAGATACGCAGTATTTT. The entire variable domain, with the rest obtained from reference TRBV7-9 and TRBJ2-3, is as follows: DTGVSQNPRHKITKRGQNVTFRCDPISEHNRLYWYRQTLGQGPEFLTYFQNEAQLEKSRLLSDRFSAERPKGSFSTLEIQRTEQGDSAMYLCASSYSGDTDTQYFGPGTRLTVL.

The chain recombines TRBV11-2 with TRBJ2-1; TRBD1 is a possible D gene (5 bases). The CDR3 spans 13 residues. Germline V lookup: CDR1 SGHAT, CDR2 FQNNGV. Trimming stripped 4 bases from V and 10 bases from J, with 14 bases between. CDR3 loop: CASSYTGRREQFF. The CDR3 nucleotides read TGTGCCAGCAGCTACACAGGACGGCGCGAGCAGTTCTTC.

The rearrangement joins TRBV18 to TRBJ2-3, with D uncertain. This CDR3 is built from 13 residues. Germline V gives CDR1 KGHSH, CDR2 LQKENI. V lost 2 bases and J lost 3, with 6 bases in between. The CDR3 protein is CASSPYGTDTQYF. In DNA, the CDR3 is TGTGCCAGCTCACCATACGGGACAGATACGCAGTATTTT.

The genes are TRBV3-1 (or the pseudogene TRBV3-2) and TRBJ2-6; a weak D match, TRBD2 (7 bases). Trimming shortened V by 4 bases and J by 0 bases, and 13 bases separated the two germline ends. The germline CDR1 and CDR2 sequences are LGHDT and YNNKEL (reference sequence). This CDR3 has 17 amino acids. The CDR3, as DNA: TGTGCCAGCAGCCCAGGCGGGGGCGCCTCTGGGGCCAACGTCCTGACTTTC. It codes for CASSPGGGASGANVLTF.

This clone has only one observation. The chain uses TRBV5-4 and TRBJ2-5; TRBD1 agrees at 8 bases. This CDR3 is built from 15 residues. CDR1 is SGHNT and CDR2 is YYREEE in the germline V gene (reference sequence). V lost 4 bases to trimming and J lost 5 bases; unmatched junction nucleotides: 10. This CDR3 reads CASSPDREVWETQYF. DNA for the CDR3: TGTGCCAGCAGCCCGGACAGGGAAGTATGGGAGACCCAGTACTTC.

The rearrangement links TRBV6-5 to TRBJ1-2; 9 bases are a match to TRBD1. The trim removed 10 bases at V and 5 bases at J, leaving 5 bases unmatched. CDR3 length equals 12 residues. The germline V gene encodes CDR1 MNHEY and CDR2 SVGAGI. The CDR3 DNA follows: TGTGCCACACAGGGGGCGGAATATGGCTACACCTTC. Amino acids: CATQGAEYGYTF.

The chain joins TRBV9 to TRBJ1-2; TRBD1 is a possible D gene (5 bases). V was clipped by 2 bases and J by 0 bases, with 11 bases between them. The CDR3 is 15 amino acids. Germline V gives CDR1 SGDLS, CDR2 YYNGEE. The CDR3 spells CASSVDSRTNYGYTF. In nucleotides, the CDR3 is TGTGCCAGCAGCGTTGACAGCAGGACTAACTATGGCTACACCTTC.

V is TRBV7-9 and J is TRBJ2-7, with TRBD2 as a possible D gene (6 bases). CDR3 size: 15 residues. The V end lost 5 bases, the J end lost 0 bases, and 14 bases lay between the germline ends. The germline V gene encodes CDR1 SEHNR and CDR2 FQNEAQ (reference sequence). The CDR3 coding sequence is TGTGCCAGCAGCCGCCGGCGGGGAGTCTCCTACGAGCAGTACTTC. It encodes CASSRRRGVSYEQYF.

This sequence joins TRBV5-1 and TRBJ2-3; 10 bases fit TRBD2. The V gene end was trimmed by 0 bases and the J gene end by 0 bases; junction bases not matched to a gene: 4. From germline, CDR1 is SGHRS and CDR2 YFSETQ. This CDR3 contains 17 residues. Here the CDR3 reads CASSLGLAGASTDTQYF. CDR3 sequence (DNA): TGCGCCAGCAGCTTGGGTCTAGCGGGGGCTAGCACAGATACGCAGTATTTT.

The V gene is TRBV11-2, the J gene TRBJ2-1, with a weak D call TRBD1 (5 bases). Germline CDR1 SGHAT, CDR2 FQNNGV. V was pared by 2 bases and J by 7 bases, with 12 bases between. The CDR3 spans 14 residues. CDR3 DNA: TGTGCCAGCAGCTTACTCGACAGCGTAAATGAGCAGTTCTTC. Protein product: CASSLLDSVNEQFF.

J is TRBJ1-1 and V is TRBV3-1 (or the pseudogene TRBV3-2), with a tentative D call TRBD1 (6 bases). There are 17 residues in the CDR3. Germline-derived CDR1 and CDR2 are LGHDT and YNNKEL (reference sequence). Trimming left V 1 base short and J 0 bases short, with 15 bases between. The CDR3 spells CASSQVTGRAVNTEAFF. The DNA for the CDR3 is TGTGCCAGCAGCCAAGTCACAGGGAGAGCCGTGAACACTGAAGCTTTCTTT.

The chain combines TRBV7-9 with TRBJ1-2, with 7 bases lining up with TRBD1. This CDR3 has 12 amino acids. The germline gives CDR1 SEHNR, CDR2 FQNEAQ (reference sequence). The ends lost 6 bases at V and 6 bases at J; junction bases unmatched: 4. CDR3 nucleotide sequence: TGTGCCAGCAGTAGACAGGGTAATGGCTACACCTTC. It yields the protein CASSRQGNGYTF.

The V call is TRBV7-9, the J call TRBJ1-2; 9 bases agree with TRBD1. CDR1 is SEHNR and CDR2 is FQNEAQ in the germline V gene (reference sequence). Trimming at V came to 1 base and at J to 8 bases, leaving 8 bases not matched to a gene. CDR3 length: 15 amino acids. The CDR3, as DNA: TGTGCCAGCAGCTTAGTGTCAGGACAGGGGCCCGGCTACACCTTC. It is translated as CASSLVSGQGPGYTF.

The chain uses TRBV10-3 and TRBJ1-1; D uncertain. V lost 2 bases to trimming and J lost 4 bases, with 5 bases between them. Germline CDR1 is ENHRY and CDR2 is SYGVKD. The CDR3 has 12 amino acids. The CDR3 nucleotides read TGTGCCATCAGTGAGCGGGGCACTGAAGCTTTCTTT. It encodes CAISERGTEAFF.

The V gene is TRBV21-1, the J gene TRBJ2-7; the listed D gene, TRBD2, was not tested against the DNA. TRBV21-1 is classified as a pseudogene. The CDR3 loop spans 17 amino acids. In DNA, the CDR3 is TGTGCCAGCAGCGAAGTGGGATGGATGAGGAGGTCCTACGAGCAGTACTTC. It specifies CASSEVGWMRRSYEQYF.

J is TRBJ1-4 and V is TRBV5-1; TRBD1 matches at 11 bases. The CDR3 is made up of 18 amino acids. Trimming took 4 bases from V and 7 from J; bases not matched to a gene: 15. CDR1 is SGHRS, CDR2 YFSETQ, per germline. The CDR3 sequence is CASSLRAGQGVRGEKLFF. CDR3 in DNA: TGCGCCAGCAGCCTTCGGGCGGGACAGGGGGTACGGGGTGAAAAACTGTTTTTT.

This clone was detected once. The chain combines TRBV2 with TRBJ1-3; no reliable D call. Germline V gene data show CDR1 as SNHLY and CDR2 as FYNNEI. This CDR3 comprises 15 residues. V was trimmed by 8 bases and J by 0 bases, leaving 14 bases between them. Here the CDR3 reads CASPTPISSGNTIYF. As DNA, the CDR3 is TGTGCCAGCCCGACACCTATTAGCTCTGGAAACACCATATATTTT.

J is TRBJ1-1 and V is TRBV5-4; possible D gene TRBD1, 5 bases. Per germline, CDR1 SGHNT and CDR2 YYREEE (reference sequence). The V end was cut by 2 bases, the J end by 0 bases, with 14 bases between. The CDR3 extends over 16 amino acids. CDR3 protein: CASSFLTRTLNTEAFF. CDR3 DNA sequence: TGTGCCAGCAGCTTTTTAACTCGGACACTGAACACTGAAGCTTTCTTT.